The 14 T cell receptor beta chains in this list originate from one sample, sequenced in a study of blood T cell repertoires in COVID-19. Sequencing used immunoSEQ multiplex PCR; TCRdb keeps in-frame clones, though not all of them. Of approximately 310,000 clones detected, 85% appear once; the ten largest clones hold over 1.5%. Sample: PBMCs or T cells enriched from blood (not recorded which). All receptors derive from a young woman who had been exposed to COVID-19.

The chain recombines TRBV19 with TRBJ2-7; tentatively, D is TRBD2 (6 bases). The germline V and J ends were trimmed by 7 bases and 3 bases, with 16 bases remaining between them. CDR1 and CDR2 from the germline V gene are LNHDA and SQIVND (reference sequence). The CDR3 contains 14 residues. The CDR3 loop is CASTSSGVIYEQYF. For the CDR3, the DNA is TGTGCCAGTACTTCGTCGGGAGTGATCTACGAGCAGTACTTC.

This clone was picked up many times. V usage is TRBV5-8 and J usage is TRBJ2-1, with D unclear. Germline V gene sequence: CDR1 SGHTS, CDR2 YDEGEE. The CDR3 consists of 12 residues. Trimming pared 7 bases from V and 2 bases from J, leaving 7 bases between. Here the CDR3 DNA reads TGTGCCAGCGGGCTGGCCTACAATGAGCAGTTCTTC. It specifies CASGLAYNEQFF.

The chain couples TRBV28 to TRBJ2-5, with 14 bases identical to TRBD2. With 6 bases clipped from V and 6 bases from J, the junction kept 12 bases outside the gene matches. This CDR3 has 17 residues. Germline assignment: CDR1 MDHEN and CDR2 SYDVKM. For the CDR3, the DNA is TGTGCCAGCAGCACCCCCGGGACTAGCGGGAGATCTAAGACCCAGTACTTC. Protein: CASSTPGTSGRSKTQYF.

The rearrangement joins TRBV6-5 to TRBJ2-7; 11 bases fit TRBD2. Germline V lookup: CDR1 MNHEY, CDR2 SVGAGI. The CDR3 is 16 residues long. V was clipped by 4 bases and J by 5 bases; unmatched bases: 10. CDR3 sequence reads: CASSLRLAGMVNEQYF. The CDR3 DNA reads TGTGCCAGCAGTTTGAGACTAGCGGGGATGGTCAACGAGCAGTACTTC.

V gene TRBV11-2 combines with J gene TRBJ2-1, with D unclear. The CDR3 covers 10 residues. Germline-derived CDR1 and CDR2 are SGHAT and FQNNGV. With 5 bases removed from V and 8 bases from J, the gap between germline ends came to 4 bases. For the CDR3, the DNA is TGTGCCAGCAGCCGAGATGAGCAGTTCTTC. Residues: CASSRDEQFF. The whole variable domain, filled in from reference TRBV11-2 and TRBJ2-1, reads EAGVAQSPRYKIIEKRQSVAFWCNPISGHATLYWYQQILGQGPKLLIQFQNNGVVDDSQLPKDRFSAERLKGVDSTLKIQPAKLEDSAVYLCASSRDEQFFGPGTRLTVL.

V gene TRBV30 combines with J gene TRBJ1-2; a possible D gene is TRBD1 (5 bases). V gave up 3 bases and J gave up 2 bases, with 13 bases separating them. This CDR3 is 14 amino acids long. The germline V gene encodes CDR1 GTSNPN and CDR2 SVGIG (reference sequence). The CDR3 here is CAWRPWGVNYGYTF. In DNA, the CDR3 is TGTGCCTGGAGGCCCTGGGGGGTGAACTATGGCTACACCTTC. Full variable domain (rest looked up from reference TRBV30 and TRBJ1-2): SQTIHQWPATLVQPVGSPLSLECTVEGTSNPNLYWYRQAAGRGLQLLFYSVGIGQISSEVPQNLSASRPQDRQFILSSKKLLLSDSGFYLCAWRPWGVNYGYTFGSGTRLTVV.

The chain uses TRBV18 and TRBJ2-1; D might be TRBD1 (5 bases). CDR1 KGHSH and CDR2 LQKENI come from the germline V gene. This CDR3 spans 14 amino acids. With 3 bases removed from V and 4 bases from J, the gap between germline ends came to 10 bases. CDR3 region: CASSPRVGYNEQFF. Here the CDR3 DNA reads TGTGCCAGCTCACCCAGGGTGGGATACAATGAGCAGTTCTTC. The complete variable domain, with remaining parts taken from reference TRBV18 and TRBJ2-1, reads NAGVMQNPRHLVRRRGQEARLRCSPMKGHSHVYWYRQLPEEGLKFMVYLQKENIIDESGMPKERFSAEFPKEGPSILRIQQVVRGDSAAYFCASSPRVGYNEQFFGPGTRLTVL.

The chain recombines TRBV11-2 with TRBJ1-6; the match to TRBD1 covers 7 bases. The CDR3 is 15 amino acids. Losses at the gene ends were 7 bases for V and 4 bases for J; bases not matched to a gene: 7. From germline, CDR1 is SGHAT and CDR2 FQNNGV. CDR3 sequence: CASTLGGQYNSPLHF. For the CDR3, the DNA is TGTGCCAGCACCCTGGGGGGACAGTATAATTCACCCCTCCACTTT.

The V call is TRBV9, the J call TRBJ2-3; TRBD2 aligns across 7 bases. The CDR3 is 15 amino acids. The germline CDR1 and CDR2 sequences are SGDLS and YYNGEE. The V and J ends lost 0 bases and 5 bases, in that order; junction bases with no gene match: 6. The CDR3 DNA reads as TGTGCCAGCAGCGTAGCATGGCGGGGGAGAGATACGCAGTATTTT. Translation gives CASSVAWRGRDTQYF. The full variable domain, rest sourced from reference TRBV9 and TRBJ2-3, is DSGVTQTPKHLITATGQRVTLRCSPRSGDLSVYWYQQSLDQGLQFLIQYYNGEERAKGNILERFSAQQFPDLHSELNLSSLELGDSALYFCASSVAWRGRDTQYFGPGTRLTVL.

DNA of the CDR3: TGTGCCAGCAGCCAGGAATCGCACCTAGGGACACCATACTCCTACGAGCAGTACTTC. This codes for CASSQESHLGTPYSYEQYF. The chain is built from TRBV14 and TRBJ2-7, with TRBD1 as a possible D gene (6 bases). In germline, CDR1 is SGHDN, CDR2 FVKESK. The CDR3 is 19 residues long. The germline V and J ends were trimmed by 3 bases and 0 bases, with 24 bases remaining between them.

In this sample, this clone turned up many times. The chain joins TRBV3-1 (or the pseudogene TRBV3-2) to TRBJ2-7; perhaps TRBD2 as D (5 bases). The germline CDR1 and CDR2 sequences are LGHDT and YNNKEL (reference sequence). The V end was cut by 4 bases, the J end by 6 bases, with 16 bases between. The CDR3 contains 14 residues. This CDR3 is CASSPLGDAGEQYF. CDR3 in DNA: TGTGCCAGCAGCCCGCTCGGGGATGCGGGCGAGCAGTACTTC.

This rearrangement joins TRBV29-1 to TRBJ2-5; 7 bases match TRBD2. The CDR3 has 13 amino acids. Trimming cost V 4 bases and J 2 bases; bases outside gene matches: 4. CDR1 is SQVTM and CDR2 is ANQGSEA in the germline V gene. In DNA, the CDR3 is TGCAGCGTTGGACTAGCCGTTCAAGAGACCCAGTACTTC. This encodes CSVGLAVQETQYF.

The sample holds many counts of this clone. CDR3 sequence reads: CASSLGGTYEQYF. In DNA form, the CDR3 reads TGTGCCAGCAGTTTAGGGGGGACCTACGAGCAGTACTTC. The chain combines TRBV27 with TRBJ2-7; tentatively, D is TRBD2 (6 bases). Germline CDR1 is MNHEY and CDR2 is SMNVEV (reference sequence). Trimming left V 2 bases short and J 2 bases short, with 7 bases between. There are 13 residues in the CDR3.

The chain is built from TRBV2 and TRBJ2-1; 11 bases map to TRBD2. The V gene end was trimmed by 5 bases and the J gene end by 2 bases; junction bases not matched to a gene: 2. Germline V gene sequence: CDR1 SNHLY, CDR2 FYNNEI. This CDR3 has 15 amino acids. CDR3 in amino acids: CASSTSGSTYNEQFF. The CDR3 DNA reads TGTGCCAGCAGTACTAGCGGGAGTACCTACAATGAGCAGTTCTTC.